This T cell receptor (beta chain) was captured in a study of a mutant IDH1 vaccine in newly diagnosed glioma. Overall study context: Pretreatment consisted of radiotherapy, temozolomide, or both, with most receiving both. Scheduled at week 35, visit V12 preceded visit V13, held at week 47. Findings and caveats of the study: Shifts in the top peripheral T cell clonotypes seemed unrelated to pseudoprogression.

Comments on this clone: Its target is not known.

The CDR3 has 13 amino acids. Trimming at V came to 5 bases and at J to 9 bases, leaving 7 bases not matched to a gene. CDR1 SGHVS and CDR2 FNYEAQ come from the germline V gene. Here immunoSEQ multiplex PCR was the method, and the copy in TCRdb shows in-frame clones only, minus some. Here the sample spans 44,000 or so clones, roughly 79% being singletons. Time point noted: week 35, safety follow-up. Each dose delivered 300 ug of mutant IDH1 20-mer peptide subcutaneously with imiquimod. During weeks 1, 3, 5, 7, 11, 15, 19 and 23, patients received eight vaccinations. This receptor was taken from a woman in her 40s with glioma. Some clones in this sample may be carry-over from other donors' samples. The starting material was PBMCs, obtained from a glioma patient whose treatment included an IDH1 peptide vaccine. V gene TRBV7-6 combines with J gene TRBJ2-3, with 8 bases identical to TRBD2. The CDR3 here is CASSQELAGTQYF. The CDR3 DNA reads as TGTGCCAGCAGCCAAGAGTTAGCGGGAACGCAGTATTTT.